The clone carrying this TCR beta chain was counted only a few times. The V end was cut by 4 bases, the J end by 1 base, with 7 bases between. Germline CDR1 is MGHRA and CDR2 is YSYEKL. The CDR3 has 13 amino acids. This sample is drawn from a study of shared T cell receptors in the human thymus. The protocol was immunoSEQ multiplex PCR, while the TCRdb copy is restricted to in-frame clones and leaves out a portion. The repertoire holds under 850,000 clones, with 88% as singletons. This sample was shared with a second study, whose subject was human thymus T cells. From that second work: Corrective surgery for congenital heart defects was being performed on the healthy Finnish infants who were the donors.

This TCR came from a boy under three years old with a congenital heart defect. The chain has TRBV4-1 and TRBJ1-1; D uncertain. Source material: thymocytes. This chain's CDR3 is CASSPGENTEAFF. The CDR3 region has the DNA TGCGCCAGCAGCCCCGGAGAGAACACTGAAGCTTTCTTT.